The text below deals with one T cell receptor beta chain. What antigen it recognizes has not been identified. No per-base quality is available; no much larger clone lies one base away. Its CDR3 holds 13 amino acids, cysteine through phenylalanine. Only the CDR3 part of the read is kept: 39 bases, read in frame from the first base. Based on the germline V gene, the CDR1 and CDR2 sequences are SGHTA and FQGNSA. Trimming costs V 1 base and J 7 bases, and their ends lie 11 bases apart. This entry belongs to a study of blood T cells in healthy people across ages (dated by TCRdb to between 2014 and 2016). Background on the whole study: Template switching captured roughly one uniquely barcoded TCR beta cDNA molecule per two T cells in model experiments. Age-related changes in TCR beta repertoire diversity were measured in the study by deep sequencing normalized with unique cDNA molecular identifiers. Donors were grouped into four age groups: young (average approximately 15 years), middle-aged (around 39), aged (around 56) and long-lived (less than 85). To avoid experimental bias, donors of different ages were randomly spread across the sequencing lanes. For two donors (one aged 18 to 29 and one aged 80 or older), the study analyzed two additional independent replicas of 1 million unique cDNA reads from the same blood draw.

Donors were roughly 40 systemically healthy Caucasian individuals from Russia aged 6 to 90 years. Each donor gave about 9.8 milliliters of peripheral blood, drawn into EDTA-treated Vacutainer tubes. PBMCs were isolated by Ficoll-Paque density-gradient centrifugation, with at least 6 million obtained per sample. Total RNA, at least 6 micrograms per sample, was extracted from PBMCs with Trizol reagent. The percentages of naive CD45RAhigh/CD27high T cells were determined by flow cytometry on a PBMC aliquot from every donor. The full study reports these points: Observed TCR beta diversity per million T cells fell roughly linearly with age, and a significant reduction was already apparent by age around 40. Total diversity estimates from one million sequenced T cells were considered lower bounds and underestimates. Bulk unsorted PBMC profiling prevented conclusive comparison of naive and antigen-experienced compartments. Compared with the aged group, the long-lived group had more naive CD4+ T cells, fewer expanded clones and increased TCR diversity, suggesting age selection. Because donor CMV infection status was unknown, age-related changes in expanded clonotypes were potentially confounded. A strong correlation was found between observed TCR beta diversity and the percentage of naive T cells measured by flow cytometry.

Library method: 5' RACE. TCRdb names Illumina HiSeq 2500 as the instrument used. A second PCR of about 7 to 12 cycles was run with a J-beta primer mix and a sample-barcoded 5' primer. Each TCR beta cDNA molecule received a unique molecular identifier from a template-switch 5' adaptor carrying 12 random nucleotides. Each sample yielded at least 2.5 million CDR3-containing paired-end reads. All of the RNA was converted into first-strand cDNA using the Mint cDNA synthesis kit, with a TRBC-specific oligonucleotide serving as the primer. Following uracil-DNA glycosylase treatment, a first 18-cycle PCR with universal primers M1SS and BC2_uni_R was performed on all cDNA. On the study's bioinformatics: Normalization of each sample was performed by random selection of 1 million high-quality reads, each carrying a distinct molecular identifier. Instead of being binned into consensus sequences, reads that shared molecular identifiers were thrown out. MiTCR, set to a Q25 quality threshold and the strictest error-elimination algorithm, was used for CDR3 identification, clonotype clustering and error correction. A nonparametric unseen species model with Euler transformation was used to estimate a lower bound on total TCR beta diversity. TCRdb cleaned the public reads at Q25 with fastp, built clones with MiXCR and kept in-frame beta chains. Rows with a matching CDR3 protein are joined into one entry that keeps the most common DNA and genes. The V and J calls were not made by the authors but by TCRdb's processing. A total of almost 800,000 distinct CDR3 sequences appear in this sample, roughly 64% of them only once. Roughly 20% of the sample lies in the top ten.

The specimen was blood. The rearrangement joined TRBV7-2 to TRBJ2-7; the D gene remains uncertain. This TCR was recovered from a young man in good health. The DNA is as follows: TGTGCCAGCAGCTTAGTACGCTACAATGAGCAGTACTTC. The translation is CASSLVRYNEQYF.